Sequencing of this TCR beta chain was carried out in a study of shared clonotypes between healthy human individuals. Whole-study results and caveats: As a rule, naive subsets had a larger estimated richness than memory subsets.

V shed 5 bases and J 3 bases; nucleotides not matched to a gene: 12. The germline CDR1 and CDR2 sequences are SEHNR and FQNEAQ (reference sequence). This CDR3 contains 17 residues. As concerns this clone: Its antigen is not identified.

Generated by immunoSEQ multiplex PCR, the TCRdb table keeps only in-frame clones and is missing some. The sample lists roughly 640,000 clones, about 97% seen once, with around 0.06% in the top ten. The chain carries TRBV7-9 and TRBJ2-3; 9 nucleotides match TRBD2. Sequenced input: naive CD4+ T cells sorted from blood. The subset here: CD45RA+ positively selected. This clonotype originated in a woman in her twenties or thirties in good health. For the CDR3, the DNA is TGTGCCAGCAGCGACCCCGTGGCTAGCGGGATTACAGATACGCAGTATTTT. Translating it yields CASSDPVASGITDTQYF. The variable domain in full, with the rest retrieved from reference TRBV7-9 and TRBJ2-3, is DTGVSQNPRHKITKRGQNVTFRCDPISEHNRLYWYRQTLGQGPEFLTYFQNEAQLEKSRLLSDRFSAERPKGSFSTLEIQRTEQGDSAMYLCASSDPVASGITDTQYFGPGTRLTVL.